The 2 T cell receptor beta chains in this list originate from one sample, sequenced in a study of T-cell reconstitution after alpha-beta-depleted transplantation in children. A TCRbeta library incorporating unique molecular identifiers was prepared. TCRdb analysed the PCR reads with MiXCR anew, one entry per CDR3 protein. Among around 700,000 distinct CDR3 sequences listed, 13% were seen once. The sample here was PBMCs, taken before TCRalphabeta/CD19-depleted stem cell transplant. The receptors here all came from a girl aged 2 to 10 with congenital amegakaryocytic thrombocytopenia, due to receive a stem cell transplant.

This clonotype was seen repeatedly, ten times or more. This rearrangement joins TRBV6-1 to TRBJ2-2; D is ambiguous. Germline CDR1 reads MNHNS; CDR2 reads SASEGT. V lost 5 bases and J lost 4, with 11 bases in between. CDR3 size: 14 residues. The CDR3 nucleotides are TGTGCCAGCAGTCTCATTGGAAGCACCGGGGAGCTGTTTTTT. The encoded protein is CASSLIGSTGELFF.

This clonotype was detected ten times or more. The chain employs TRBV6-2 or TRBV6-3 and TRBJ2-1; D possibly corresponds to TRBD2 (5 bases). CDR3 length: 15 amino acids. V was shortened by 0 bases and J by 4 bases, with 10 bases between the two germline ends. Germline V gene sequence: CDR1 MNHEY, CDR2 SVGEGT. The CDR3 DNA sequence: TGTGCCAGCAGTTACTCCAAAGCGGTTTACAATGAGCAGTTCTTC. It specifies CASSYSKAVYNEQFF.